This is a list of T cell receptor beta chains from one sample in a study of blood T cell repertoires in COVID-19. Some clones are missing from TCRdb's copy, which holds only in-frame ones; the method was immunoSEQ multiplex PCR. The table lists hundreds of thousands of clones, 83% of them singletons. Material: PBMCs or T cells enriched from blood (not recorded which). These receptors were taken from a woman in her forties or fifties who had been exposed to COVID-19. Both conserved end residues are trimmed from each CDR3.

v_call,j_call,cdr3_aa
TRBV13,TRBJ1-1,ASSLGLQGYHSTEAF
TRBV19,TRBJ2-2,ASSIGSTGELF
TRBV18,TRBJ1-3,ASSPGMTGSGNTIY
TRBV7-9,TRBJ2-1,ASSLSGGVNNEQF
TRBV15,TRBJ1-4,ATGGGFTTNEKLF
TRBV7-9,TRBJ2-1,ASSFGQGYNEQF
TRBV18,TRBJ1-1,ASGGGIGTTEAF
TRBV10-2,TRBJ2-2,ASHIAGGHTGELF
TRBV9,TRBJ1-1,ASSVGPTGLNTEAF
TRBV15,TRBJ1-1,ATSPSPGGATGSF
TRBV14,TRBJ2-1,ASSQEGTGYNEQF
TRBV5-1,TRBJ2-1,ASSGGSGGAAGQF
TRBV5-1,TRBJ2-5,ASSFGPQETQY
TRBV7-2,TRBJ2-1,ASSAARGMEFNEQF
TRBV12-3/TRBV12-4,TRBJ1-1,ASSSWTGLEAF
TRBV6-1,TRBJ1-2,ASSEAGTGMYGYT
TRBV24-1,TRBJ2-1,ATSDWGGPGGEQF
TRBV19,TRBJ2-1,ASSIDFREDEQF
TRBV28,TRBJ2-3,ASSPRLAGVGTQY
TRBV19,TRBJ1-5,ASSMYAAPSEPQH
TRBV24-1,TRBJ1-1,ATSDSTRRAF
TRBV30,TRBJ1-3,AWGQSSSGNTIY
TRBV19,TRBJ2-3,ASSIAGGSTDTQY
TRBV20-1,TRBJ2-1,SASTLAGYNEQF
TRBV5-7,TRBJ1-5,ASSWDREVNQPQH
TRBV4-3,TRBJ2-5,ASSLLGYPETQY
TRBV3-1/TRBV3-2,TRBJ1-5,ASSPRDGRINQPQH
TRBV6-2/TRBV6-3,TRBJ2-1,ASSSAGTGGNNEQF
TRBV5-1,TRBJ2-3,ASSLRTTRDTQY
TRBV24-1,TRBJ2-5,ATSEAGPSGRSETQY
TRBV7-2,TRBJ2-1,ASSLDKGSRNEQF
TRBV6-1,TRBJ1-1,ASSENRLNTEAF
TRBV15,TRBJ2-7,ATSQTGASYEQY
TRBV5-5,TRBJ2-6,ASSFGTGALSGANVLT
TRBV19,TRBJ2-1,ASKGLAADEQF
TRBV7-8,TRBJ2-2,ASSRRGDRGPGELF
TRBV10-3,TRBJ2-2,AITTGTPIGELF
TRBV18,TRBJ2-5,ASSPRVGSQETQY
TRBV6-2/TRBV6-3,TRBJ2-2,ASSYSGGTGELF
TRBV2,TRBJ1-3,ASSGSGSSGNTIY
TRBV5-1,TRBJ2-2,ASSFDRARNGELF
TRBV19,TRBJ1-1,ASTRDGGTQAF
TRBV18,TRBJ2-2,ASSPLGAAGEAGELF
TRBV11-2,TRBJ2-3,ASSFRGYSTDTQY
TRBV9,TRBJ2-1,ASSVAPSGGQYNEQF
TRBV10-3,TRBJ2-3,AISEGLDTQY
TRBV14,TRBJ2-3,ASSQEIGTIQY
TRBV27,TRBJ1-2,ASRKFTGSNYGYT
TRBV28,TRBJ2-2,ASTPGWPNTGELF